The present TCR beta chain was sequenced within a study of shared clonotypes between healthy human individuals. Study details: Participating donors consisted of two women and a few men aged 18 to 49.

Generated by immunoSEQ multiplex PCR, the TCRdb table keeps only in-frame clones and is missing some. The table includes 2 million to 2.5 million clones, approximately 90% detected once. The sequenced sample consisted of naive CD4+ T cells from PBMCs. Specified subset: CD45RA+ positively selected. The sequence was obtained from a man aged 18-30 years in good health. Some clones in this sample may be carry-over from other donors' samples.

Here the CDR3 DNA reads TGTGCCAGTAGTCTCGCGGTTTCCGGTCAGCCCCAGCATTTT. Amino acid sequence: CASSLAVSGQPQHF. The V and J genes are TRBV19 and TRBJ1-5; D is uncertain. There are 14 residues in the CDR3. Trimming removed 5 bases from V and 6 bases from J, with 14 bases in between. Looked up from germline, CDR1 is LNHDA and CDR2 is SQIVND (reference sequence).